The subject of this entry is one TCR beta chain. Clones were sequenced by immunoSEQ multiplex PCR, and TCRdb holds only the in-frame ones, with some missing. The sample includes 100,000 or so clones, 80% to 90% seen only once; the top ten take around 14%. The data were taken from a study of control samples from healthy donors and cancer patients. CDR1 is SGHTA, CDR2 FQGTGA, per germline. The CDR3 has 15 amino acids. Trimming removed 1 base at V and 2 bases at J, with 10 bases between. Sequencing input: blood. This chain connects TRBV7-3 to TRBJ2-3, with D maybe TRBD2 (5 bases). This clonotype was obtained from a woman aged 45-65 years in good health. The CDR3 DNA sequence: TGTGCCAGCAGCTTAAAAAGCGGAGTCACAGATACGCAGTATTTT. Translation gives CASSLKSGVTDTQYF.